This TCR beta chain was identified during a study of T cells after yellow fever vaccination (dated by TCRdb to about 2019). About the full investigation: Libraries from fractions with low cell numbers were prepared with the SMART-Seq v4 Ultra Low Input RNA kit. Two healthy male donors, one aged 18 to 30 and one aged 30 to 40 years, were included in the cohort. Bulk TCR alpha and beta repertoires were sequenced longitudinally to track T-cell clones before and after primary and booster YFV17D yellow fever vaccination. Blood was collected at multiple timepoints before and after primary and secondary immunization, and bulk PBMC replicates and cell subsets were isolated.

General study outcomes and caveats: A small share of clonotypes was detected in both CD4 and CD8 compartments, with the overlap likely arising from convergent recombination. After the booster, most clones that had expanded after primary vaccination were detected again (about 95% of CD4 and more than 80% of CD8), suggesting broad maintenance of memory. The secondary T-cell response was weaker than the primary response but faster, peaking on day 5 instead of day 15. Because abundant contaminating clonotypes from the bulk population could be contained in FACS-sorted repertoires, computational filtering was required. Only two donors were included in the study, so the extent to which the findings can be generalized is limited.

The treatment or condition label on this specimen signifies: live attenuated yellow fever vaccine strain. At every blood-draw timepoint, two biological replicates of bulk PBMCs were collected. A standard Ficoll-Paque protocol was used to isolate PBMCs from peripheral blood. RNA was extracted with TriZol from bulk PBMCs, CD4 and CD8 fractions, and dextramer-positive and dextramer-negative fractions. CDR1 SEHNR and CDR2 FQNEAQ are derived from the germline V gene (reference sequence). Deletion took 1 base off V and 1 base off J, with a span of 5 bases between the germline ends. From its cysteine to its phenylalanine, the CDR3 spans 13 amino acids. Of all the DNA, just the CDR3 is kept, 39 bases in frame from base 1. TCR cDNA was synthesized by 5'RACE template switching, which introduced a universal primer site and unique molecular identifiers. cDNA synthesis was primed from both the TCR alpha and TCR beta constant segments. Library amplification involved two PCR steps, and the second step added sample barcodes and sequencing adapters. Sequencing of libraries was performed on Illumina HiSeq 2500 (2x100 bp) or NovaSeq (2x150 bp). Turning to the authors' computational methods: MIGEC handled demultiplexing of reads and collapsing into UMI consensus sequences, while MiXCR performed V(D)J alignment. Vaccine-responding clonotypes were defined with edgeR using replicate PBMC samples, requiring FDR below 0.01 and a log2 fold change above 5 up to day 15. Each bulk clonotype was labeled CD4 or CD8 based on which sequenced repertoire, CD4 or CD8, contained the clonotype at higher abundance. TCRdb reprocessing: public reads trimmed at Q25 with fastp, clones called with MiXCR, in-frame beta chains kept. Each entry is one CDR3 protein sequence, shown with its most common DNA and genes. None of the V and J calls come from the authors' own analysis; TCRdb made them. The sample table holds fewer than 650,000 distinct CDR3 sequences, of which less than 25% were seen once. The ten largest make up about a sixth of the sample.

This clonotype has a handful of counts. It has no known antigen specificity. The input lacks base qualities; no much larger clone sits a single base away. This specimen consisted of PBMCs, obtained more than 20 days after the first yellow fever vaccination. Recombination connected TRBV7-9 to TRBJ2-7; the D gene identity is not certain. This clonotype was sampled from a man aged 18 to 35 who received the YFV17D yellow fever vaccine. The DNA sequence follows: TGTGCCAGCAGCTTAGTGGCATCCTACGAGCAGTACTTC. Translation gives CASSLVASYEQYF.